Below, 5 T cell receptor beta chains from the same sample are listed, as sequenced in a study of post-analysis software for immune sequencing data. General study findings and limits: About five TRBV segments occurring more often in patients than controls included TRBV5-6, TRBV5-1 and TRBV20-1.

The TCR beta cDNA libraries contained unique molecular identifiers. TCRdb called the PCR reads again in MiXCR, with one record for every CDR3 protein. The repertoire holds about 770,000 distinct CDR3 sequences, more than 45% seen once, with roughly 4.5% in the top ten. Their target antigens are unknown. The sequencing input was blood. The receptors come from a girl between 5 and 17 years old with multiple sclerosis.

In its sample, this clonotype was seen a few times. The chain carries TRBV7-9 and TRBJ2-1; 8 bases match TRBD1. Germline CDR1 reads SEHNR; CDR2 reads FQNEAQ (reference sequence). With 2 bases clipped from V and 9 bases from J, the junction kept 3 bases outside the gene matches. This CDR3 is built from 13 residues. The CDR3 sequence: CASSLQGAIEQFF. The CDR3 nucleotides read TGTGCCAGCAGCTTACAGGGGGCTATTGAGCAGTTCTTC.

The chain employs TRBV7-2 and TRBJ2-1; 8 bases are a match to TRBD2. The CDR3 covers 15 residues. V shed 0 bases and J 4 bases; nucleotides not matched to a gene: 2. Germline V gene lookup returns CDR1 SGHTA and CDR2 FQGNSA. DNA of the CDR3: TGTGCCAGCAGCTTAGCCAGCGGGAGATACAATGAGCAGTTCTTC. As protein: CASSLASGRYNEQFF.

The chain links TRBV29-1 to TRBJ2-5, with TRBD1 matching 9 bases. This CDR3 is 13 amino acids long. The germline gives CDR1 SQVTM, CDR2 ANQGSEA. The junction had 9 bases not matched to a gene; V was cut back by 8 bases and J by 5 bases. Written as DNA, the CDR3 is TGCAGCTCGGGGACAGGGAATGGGGAGACCCAGTACTTC. Protein product: CSSGTGNGETQYF.

The chain recombines TRBV12-3 or TRBV12-4 with TRBJ2-2, with TRBD2 as a possible D gene (5 bases). V lost 3 bases and J 0 bases, leaving 8 bases between the germline ends. This CDR3 has 15 amino acids. CDR3 nucleotide sequence: TGTGCCAGCAGTTTTGACTACCCGAACACCGGGGAGCTGTTTTTT. It encodes CASSFDYPNTGELFF.

In its sample, this clonotype was seen once. The CDR3 does not close with the conserved phenylalanine or tryptophan, likely indicating a read error. This chain links TRBV7-9 with TRBJ2-6, with 7 bases fitting TRBD1. The CDR3 loop spans 15 amino acids. Germline lookup yields CDR1 SEHNR and CDR2 FQNEAQ (reference sequence). V trimming: 2 bases; J trimming: 2 bases; junction bases outside the gene matches: 0. This CDR3 is CASSLQGAGANVLTV. CDR3 DNA: TGTGCCAGCAGCTTACAGGGGGCTGGGGCCAACGTCCTGACTGTC.